These T cell receptor beta chains were read from a single sample in a study of monozygotic twins with inflammatory bowel disease. TCRdb reprocessed the 5' RACE reads, with one entry per CDR3 protein and no DNA. This sample's table has 400,000 to 500,000 distinct CDR3 sequences. The sample consisted of blood. These receptor sequences come from a human donor with ulcerative colitis or Crohn's disease, or a healthy co-twin of an affected twin (not recorded which). CDR3s include the opening cysteine and the closing phenylalanine or tryptophan. The order of the fields is V gene, J gene, CDR3 protein.

TRBV29-1	TRBJ2-7	CSAGQSSYEQYF
TRBV7-2	TRBJ2-5	CASSGAPLWETQYF
TRBV6-2/TRBV6-3	TRBJ1-6	CASSTGYSPLHF
TRBV10-2	TRBJ1-5	CASSDSDRGSNQPQHF
TRBV7-3	TRBJ2-3	CASTLSAGGPSTDTQYF
TRBV7-8	TRBJ2-3	CASSLYVAGAADTQYF
TRBV18	TRBJ1-1	CASSPLMDTEAFF
TRBV18	TRBJ2-3	CASSPGHTTDTQYF
TRBV18	TRBJ2-3	CASSPPGLAGGLDTQYF
TRBV7-2	TRBJ2-7	CASSSEQASEQYF
TRBV6-8	TRBJ2-7	CARAGVLEQYF
TRBV5-1	TRBJ2-1	CASSPGRGWDNEQFF
TRBV7-6	TRBJ2-1	CASSFTSGSPYNEQFF
TRBV29-1	TRBJ2-7	CSVQTTASYEQYF
TRBV9	TRBJ2-3	CASRASSTDTQYF
TRBV11-2	TRBJ1-3	CASSLGARTGARGNTIYF
TRBV15	TRBJ2-5	CATSRGLAGGFRQETQYF
TRBV11-2	TRBJ2-7	CASSSIRRDSASYEQYF
TRBV7-2	TRBJ2-1	CASSRQGKEQFF
TRBV7-9	TRBJ1-4	CASSPQSEVRKLFF
TRBV28	TRBJ2-3	CASSLWAAASTDTQYF
TRBV9	TRBJ2-1	CASSAPRSGGPYNEQFF
TRBV7-2	TRBJ2-7	CASSRSGPFSYEQYF
TRBV20-1	TRBJ2-5	CSALAGGPETQYF
TRBV5-1	TRBJ2-2	CASSLAPSTGELFF
TRBV30	TRBJ2-5	CAWSTAWTSGRETQYF